The 5 T cell receptor beta chains below were found in one sample sequenced in a study of shared clonotypes between healthy human individuals. Profiling relied on immunoSEQ multiplex PCR, and the TCRdb table lists in-frame clones only, not all of them. The table shows 2 million to 2.5 million clones, with 80% to 95% occurring only once. The sequenced sample was naive CD4+ T cells from PBMCs. Subset here: CD45RA+ positively selected. These receptors originate from a man younger than 35 in good health. Some clones in this sample may be carry-over from other donors' samples.

The chain carries TRBV19 and TRBJ2-2, with unresolved D. V lost 4 bases and J 0 bases, leaving 12 bases between the germline ends. CDR1 is LNHDA and CDR2 is SQIVND in the germline V gene (reference sequence). The CDR3 is 16 amino acids. This chain's CDR3 is CASSTVGPPNTGELFF. As DNA, the CDR3 is TGTGCCAGTAGTACGGTGGGTCCCCCGAACACCGGGGAGCTGTTTTTT.

As regards this clone: The sample carries other DNA sequences with the same CDR3. CDR3 coding DNA: TGTGCCAGCAGCGCAGGACTAGCGGGCACAGATACGCAGTATTTT. It translates to CASSAGLAGTDTQYF. The rearrangement links TRBV7-3 to TRBJ2-3; the match to TRBD2 covers 10 bases. Per the germline V gene, CDR1 is SGHTA and CDR2 is FQGTGA. The CDR3 extends over 15 amino acids. V lost 5 bases and J lost 1; bases outside the gene matches: 3.

As for this clone: At the DNA level, this CDR3 is encoded by other sequences in the same sample as well. This chain's CDR3 is CASSLEGDTQYF. The CDR3 DNA reads as TGCGCCAGCAGCTTGGAGGGGGATACGCAGTATTTT. This sequence joins TRBV5-1 and TRBJ2-3; TRBD1 is a possible D gene (5 bases). Deletions cut 0 bases from V and 6 bases from J, with 5 bases between. CDR3 size: 12 residues. Germline-derived CDR1 and CDR2 are SGHRS and YFSETQ.

With regard to this clone: The sample holds other DNA sequences that translate to the same CDR3. This chain uses TRBV7-2 with TRBJ2-5; D is undetermined. V was pared by 5 bases and J by 5 bases, with 9 bases between. CDR3 length equals 12 residues. Germline V lookup: CDR1 SGHTA, CDR2 FQGNSA. The CDR3 DNA reads as TGTGCCAGCAGCCCCCCTTTGGAGACCCAGTACTTC. The encoded protein is CASSPPLETQYF. Variable domain in full (rest from reference TRBV7-2 and TRBJ2-5): GAGVSQSPSNKVTEKGKDVELRCDPISGHTALYWYRQSLGQGLEFLIYFQGNSAPDKSGLPSDRFSAERTGGSVSTLTIQRTQQEDSAVYLCASSPPLETQYFGPGTRLLVL.

For this clone: Other DNA sequences within the sample encode an identical CDR3. The CDR3 is CSVGQGANTEAFF. CDR3 nucleotides: TGCAGCGTTGGACAGGGCGCGAACACTGAAGCTTTCTTT. The genes are TRBV29-1 and TRBJ1-1; 7 bases map to TRBD1. The CDR3 covers 13 residues. Germline CDR1 is SQVTM and CDR2 is ANQGSEA. J lost 1 base, V lost 4 bases, and 3 bases had no gene match.